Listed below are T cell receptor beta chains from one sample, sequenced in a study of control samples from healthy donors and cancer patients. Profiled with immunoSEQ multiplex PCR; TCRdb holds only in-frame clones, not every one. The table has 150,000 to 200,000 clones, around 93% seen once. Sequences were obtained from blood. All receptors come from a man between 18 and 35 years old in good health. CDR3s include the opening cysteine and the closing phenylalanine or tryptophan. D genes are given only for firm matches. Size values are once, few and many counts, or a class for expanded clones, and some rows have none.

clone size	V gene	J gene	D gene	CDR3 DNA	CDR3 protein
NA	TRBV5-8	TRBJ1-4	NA	TGTGCCAGCAGCTCCATGACCCCCACGGCGGTTGAAAAACTGTTTTTT	CASSSMTPTAVEKLFF
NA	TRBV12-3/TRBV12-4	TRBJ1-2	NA	TGTGCCAGCACCCTTCAAGGGTATGGCTACACCTTC	CASTLQGYGYTF
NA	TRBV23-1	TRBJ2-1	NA	TGCGCCAGCAGTCAAAGGCAGGACGTCTTAGCCAGACTATGTGACAATGAGCAGTTCTTC	CASSQRQDVLARLCDNEQFF
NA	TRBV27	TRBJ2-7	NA	TGTGCCAGCAGTCTGGCGGGGCCCTACGAGCAGTACTTC	CASSLAGPYEQYF
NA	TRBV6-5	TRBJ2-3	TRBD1	TGTGCCAGCAGACCGGACAGGGAAACGCAGTATTTT	CASRPDRETQYF
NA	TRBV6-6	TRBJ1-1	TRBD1	TGTGCCAGCAGTCGAGGGTCGACAGGGTCACGGACTGAAGCTTTCTTT	CASSRGSTGSRTEAFF
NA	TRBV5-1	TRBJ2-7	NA	TGCGCCAGCAGCTCCCACTCCTACGAGCAGTACTTC	CASSSHSYEQYF
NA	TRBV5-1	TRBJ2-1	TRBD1	TGCGCCAGCAGCTGGAGAGGACAGGGAACGAAATTTGTCTACAATGAGCAGTTCTTC	CASSWRGQGTKFVYNEQFF
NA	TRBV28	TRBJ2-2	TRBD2	TGTGCCAGCGATCCGGGACTAGCGGGGAGCGGGGAGCTGTTTTTT	CASDPGLAGSGELFF
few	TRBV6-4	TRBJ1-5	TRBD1	TGTGCCAGCAGTCTGGACAGGTATCAGCCCCAGCATTTT	CASSLDRYQPQHF
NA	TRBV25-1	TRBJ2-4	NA	TGTGCCAGCAGTGAATTCACGGGTGGAGCCAAAAACATTCAGTACTTC	CASSEFTGGAKNIQYF
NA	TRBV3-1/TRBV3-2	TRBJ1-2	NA	TGTGCCAGCAGCCCTTACGGGGGGGGTGTGGATGGCTACACCTTC	CASSPYGGGVDGYTF